The sequence of this TCR beta chain was determined in a study of Ad26.COV2.S vaccination and SARS-CoV-2 variants. Treatment defined: over 15 received Ad26.COV2.S at low or high dose, single or two shots; a few received placebo; per-sample allocation not given. After the first vaccine or placebo injection, samples were drawn on day 63. A Boston adult aged 18-55 years was the donor. Only in-frame clones appear in the TCRdb table, and some are missing; sequencing was by immunoSEQ multiplex PCR. The data hold 320,000 or so clones, with around 90% observed a single time. CDR3 length: 19 amino acids. The V end lost 1 base, the J end lost 3 bases, and 22 bases lay between the germline ends. The germline V gene has CDR1 SGDLS and CDR2 YYNGEE.

The chain couples TRBV9 to TRBJ2-2; D possibly corresponds to TRBD2 (6 bases). The source was peripheral blood, collected in a trial of Ad26.COV2.S vaccine versus placebo. This TCR was recovered from a person aged 18-60 years who received the Ad26.COV2.S COVID-19 vaccine or a placebo. The CDR3 protein is CASSVNHRISGEDTGELFF. The CDR3, as DNA: TGTGCCAGCAGCGTAAACCATAGGATATCGGGGGAGGACACCGGGGAGCTGTTTTTT.